This passage covers 7 T cell receptor beta chains from one sample sequenced in a study of cytomegalovirus exposure and HLA in healthy donors. Use of 60 Vbeta and 13 Jbeta primers characterized the PCR. TCRdb's copy holds only in-frame clones and misses some; the assay was immunoSEQ multiplex PCR. The data contain 120,000 or so clones, about 86% of them singletons. The sample consisted of PBMCs. The receptors here all came from a man aged 35 to 55 in good health and CMV-seronegative.

The rearrangement uses TRBV5-4 and TRBJ2-5; a possible D gene is TRBD1 (6 bases). The CDR3 covers 14 residues. Germline CDR1 reads SGHNT; CDR2 reads YYREEE (reference sequence). V dropped 0 bases and J dropped 2 bases, with 8 bases sitting between them. CDR3 in DNA: TGTGCCAGCAGCTTGGCCGACAGGCAAGAGACCCAGTACTTC. This gives the protein CASSLADRQETQYF.

Concerning this clone itself: This sample includes further DNA sequences coding for the same CDR3. The V and J genes are TRBV5-1 and TRBJ1-6; the match to TRBD1 covers 9 bases. CDR1 is SGHRS, CDR2 YFSETQ, per germline. The CDR3 is 14 residues long. V lost 4 bases, J lost 7 bases, and 3 bases stayed unmatched. This chain's CDR3 is CASSPDRGNSPLHF. The CDR3 nucleotides read TGCGCCAGCAGCCCGGACAGGGGAAATTCACCCCTCCACTTT.

The chain joins TRBV18 to TRBJ1-1; the D is unclear. Germline assignment: CDR1 KGHSH and CDR2 LQKENI. The V end lost 1 base, the J end lost 0 bases, and 9 bases lay between the germline ends. CDR3 length: 15 amino acids. The CDR3 loop is CASSPLPGVNTEAFF. The CDR3 DNA is TGTGCCAGCTCACCACTGCCCGGTGTGAACACTGAAGCTTTCTTT.

The chain uses TRBV15 and TRBJ2-5, with 7 bases lining up with TRBD1. The CDR3 covers 15 residues. J was trimmed by 0 bases and V by 2 bases; bases with no gene match: 3. Per the germline V gene, CDR1 is LNHNV and CDR2 is YYDKDF (reference sequence). Here the CDR3 DNA reads TGTGCCACCAGCAGAACGGGACAGCACCAAGAGACCCAGTACTTC. This gives the protein CATSRTGQHQETQYF.

The V and J genes are TRBV11-2 and TRBJ2-2, with TRBD2 identical over 7 bases. This CDR3 is built from 16 residues. With 2 bases clipped from V and 6 bases from J, the junction kept 9 bases outside the gene matches. Germline V gene lookup returns CDR1 SGHAT and CDR2 FQNNGV. The CDR3 is CASSLWGGTVAGELFF. The CDR3 DNA is TGTGCCAGCAGCTTATGGGGGGGGACGGTGGCCGGGGAGCTGTTTTTT.

This sequence joins TRBV29-1 and TRBJ2-7; possibly TRBD1 for D (5 bases). Looked up from germline, CDR1 is SQVTM and CDR2 is ANQGSEA. The CDR3 runs 14 residues. The ends were cut back, 5 bases at V and 0 bases at J, with 14 bases in the middle. The CDR3 DNA sequence: TGCAGCGTTACCGTCAGGGAAAGCTCCTACGAGCAGTACTTC. Its protein is CSVTVRESSYEQYF.

The rearrangement links TRBV25-1 to TRBJ2-5; maybe TRBD2 (5 bases). The germline V gene encodes CDR1 MGHDK and CDR2 SYGVNS. V lost 5 bases to trimming and J lost 3 bases, with 10 bases between them. The CDR3 is 13 amino acids. This CDR3 reads CASSPLGEETQYF. The CDR3 DNA follows: TGTGCCAGCAGTCCCCTCGGGGAAGAGACCCAGTACTTC. Full variable domain (rest looked up from reference TRBV25-1 and TRBJ2-5): EADIYQTPRYLVIGTGKKITLECSQTMGHDKMYWYQQDPGMELHLIHYSYGVNSTEKGDLSSESTVSRIRTEHFPLTLESARPSHTSQYLCASSPLGEETQYFGPGTRLLVL.